The rows below give T cell receptor beta chains drawn from one sample of a study of blood T cell repertoires in COVID-19. The table came from immunoSEQ multiplex PCR; TCRdb's copy has only in-frame clones and leaves some out. The sample records 80,000 to 100,000 clones, roughly 80% being singletons. The sample was peripheral blood. The receptors shown here come from a human donor in a cohort sampled during active COVID-19. CDR3s include the opening cysteine and the closing phenylalanine or tryptophan. The D gene is left open where the match is weak. Where a row states a size, it is once, few, many or the class of an expanded clone; other rows omit it.

cdr3_aa	cdr3_nt	j_call	v_call	clone_size	d_call
CASSQNSNQPQHF	TGTGCCAGCAGTCAGAATAGCAATCAGCCCCAGCATTTT	TRBJ1-5	TRBV7-3	.	.
CASSPDSHEQYF	TGTGCCAGCTCACCAGACAGCCACGAGCAGTACTTC	TRBJ2-7	TRBV18	few	.
CASSSGTYQPQHF	TGTGCCAGCAGTTCCGGGACTTATCAGCCCCAGCATTTT	TRBJ1-5	TRBV2	few	.
CASSLGTGGALETQYF	TGTGCCAGCAGCCTAGGGACAGGAGGCGCCTTAGAGACCCAGTACTTC	TRBJ2-5	TRBV3-1/TRBV3-2	.	TRBD1
CAWIKGRLNTEAFF	TGTGCCTGGATCAAAGGCAGGCTGAACACTGAAGCTTTCTTT	TRBJ1-1	TRBV30	once	.
CASSETGTQYF	TGCGCCAGCAGTGAAACAGGAACCCAGTACTTC	TRBJ2-5	TRBV10-2	once	.
CASSEWDILRPYEQYF	TGTGCCAGCAGTGAATGGGACATCTTGAGGCCCTACGAGCAGTACTTC	TRBJ2-7	TRBV25-1	.	.
CASQPRGGSADTQYF	TGCGCCAGCCAGCCCCGTGGGGGGAGCGCAGATACGCAGTATTTT	TRBJ2-3	TRBV5-1	.	.
CASSDNYEQYF	TGTGCCAGCAGTGACAACTACGAGCAGTACTTC	TRBJ2-7	TRBV6-1	.	.
CASGQWGAGSETQYF	TGTGCCAGCGGTCAATGGGGAGCGGGATCGGAGACCCAGTACTTC	TRBJ2-5	TRBV28	.	TRBD2
CASSAFTGATNEKLFF	TGTGCCAGCAGCGCCTTTACCGGGGCAACTAATGAAAAACTGTTTTTT	TRBJ1-4	TRBV9	.	.
CASSLEGNNQPQHF	TGTGCCAGCAGCTTGGAGGGGAACAATCAGCCCCAGCATTTT	TRBJ1-5	TRBV5-5	few	.
CASSLQGGRMNTEAFF	TGTGCCAGCAGCCTACAGGGCGGGAGAATGAACACTGAAGCTTTCTTT	TRBJ1-1	TRBV5-6	.	.
CASSPGQAANTGELFF	TGTGCCAGCAGCCCCGGCCAAGCGGCGAACACCGGGGAGCTGTTTTTT	TRBJ2-2	TRBV11-2	few	.
CASSALAGAIREQYF	TGTGCCAGCAGCGCACTAGCGGGAGCGATCCGCGAGCAGTACTTC	TRBJ2-7	TRBV7-9	.	TRBD2
CAWSPGGRLIMETQYF	TGTGCCTGGAGTCCCGGGGGGCGGTTGATTATGGAGACCCAGTACTTC	TRBJ2-5	TRBV30	.	.
CASSLYADEQYF	TGTGCCAGCAGTTTATATGCGGACGAGCAGTACTTC	TRBJ2-7	TRBV28	.	.
CASSVAAGGNEQFF	TGTGCCAGCAGCGTAGCGGCGGGAGGGAATGAGCAGTTCTTC	TRBJ2-1	TRBV9	.	TRBD2
CASSVQSSGPPYEQYF	TGTGCCAGCAGCGTACAGTCTAGCGGCCCCCCCTACGAGCAGTACTTC	TRBJ2-7	TRBV13	.	TRBD2
CASSLAGTSGRGYEQYF	TGCGCCAGCAGCTTGGCGGGGACTAGCGGGAGAGGATACGAGCAGTACTTC	TRBJ2-7	TRBV5-1	.	TRBD2
CAISDRDRGPYEQYF	TGTGCCATCAGTGATCGGGACAGGGGGCCCTACGAGCAGTACTTC	TRBJ2-7	TRBV10-3	.	TRBD1
CASSSRQGKAFF	TGTGCCAGCAGTTCACGACAGGGGAAGGCTTTCTTT	TRBJ1-1	TRBV27	.	TRBD1
CASSKEQVAGELFF	TGTGCCAGCTCGAAGGAACAGGTGGCCGGGGAGCTGTTTTTT	TRBJ2-2	TRBV18	once	.
CASNLQPQSSNQPQHF	TGTGCCAGCAACCTTCAACCCCAGTCTAGCAATCAGCCCCAGCATTTT	TRBJ1-5	TRBV3-1/TRBV3-2	.	.
CASSAPGNTEAFF	TGTGCCAGCAGTGCTCCAGGGAACACTGAAGCTTTCTTT	TRBJ1-1	TRBV28	once	.
CASSLDYEQFF	TGCGCCAGCAGCTTGGACTATGAGCAGTTCTTC	TRBJ2-1	TRBV5-1	few	.
CASTFYGGEVRSPLHF	TGTGCCAGCACCTTCTATGGGGGGGAGGTCAGATCACCCCTCCACTTT	TRBJ1-6	TRBV5-5	.	.
CASSIGGGGYYEQYF	TGTGCCAGTAGTATAGGAGGAGGCGGCTACTACGAGCAGTACTTC	TRBJ2-7	TRBV19	few	.
CASSPDPRGPLKGANVLTF	TGTGCCAGCAGCCCGGACCCACGGGGTCCCTTAAAGGGGGCCAACGTCCTGACTTTC	TRBJ2-6	TRBV4-2	.	.
CASSTLRSSNQPQHF	TGTGCCAGTAGTACCCTCCGGAGTAGCAATCAGCCCCAGCATTTT	TRBJ1-5	TRBV19	.	.
CASSRGLAEATSYEQYF	TGTGCCAGCAGTCGGGGACTAGCGGAGGCAACCTCCTACGAGCAGTACTTC	TRBJ2-7	TRBV5-4	.	TRBD2
CASSEISYYGYTF	TGTGCCAGCAGTGAAATCTCCTACTATGGCTACACCTTC	TRBJ1-2	TRBV2	.	.
CASSFDRGYGYTF	TGTGCCAGCAGTTTTGACAGGGGATATGGCTACACCTTC	TRBJ1-2	TRBV5-4	.	TRBD1
CASSQSTAGAGKNIQYF	TGCGCCAGCAGTCAATCTACAGCGGGAGCGGGGAAAAACATTCAGTACTTC	TRBJ2-4	TRBV23-1	few	TRBD2
CASSLTRLANIYEQYF	TGTGCCAGCAGCCTCACCAGACTAGCGAATATATACGAGCAGTACTTC	TRBJ2-7	TRBV3-1/TRBV3-2	.	TRBD2
CASSPRGGTSYEQYF	TGTGCCAGCAGTCCCCGGGGGGGGACCTCCTACGAGCAGTACTTC	TRBJ2-7	TRBV27	.	TRBD2
CASSQYGSLADTQYF	TGTGCCAGTAGTCAGTACGGGAGCCTTGCGGATACGCAGTATTTT	TRBJ2-3	TRBV19	.	.
CASSTRQGTHYTIYF	TGTGCCAGCAGTACGCGACAGGGAACGCACTACACCATATATTTT	TRBJ1-3	TRBV6-5	.	TRBD1
CASSPSGGNGYTF	TGTGCCAGCAGCCCGAGTGGAGGGAATGGCTACACCTTC	TRBJ1-2	TRBV11-2	.	.